This T cell receptor beta chain was recorded in a study of regulatory T cells in long-lasting Graves disease. Relying on iRepertoire HTBI primers and Arm-PCR of CDR3 regions, the team built TCR beta libraries. TCRdb passed the multiplex PCR reads through MiXCR, listing each CDR3 protein once. The sample has 440,000 or so distinct CDR3 sequences, 15% seen once. Sample time point: newly diagnosed GD, antithyroid drugs for less than 3 months. PBMCs were the source of the RNA used for TCR sequencing. Whole-study findings and limits: There was favoring of TRBV28, TRBJ1-2 and TRBJ2-5 in persistent disease. TCR diversity was lower in persistent Graves' patients (versus newly diagnosed ones).

The CDR3 covers 15 residues. Germline V gene lookup returns CDR1 PRHDT and CDR2 FYEKMQ (reference sequence). V was trimmed by 5 bases and J by 1 base, leaving 11 bases between them. This clonotype was recorded many times. Antigen unknown. These same records also appear under a second study, on T cells in Graves' hyperthyroidism and ophthalmopathy. Per that study: HTBI primers were employed in a first-round RT-PCR of the TCR CDR3.

The chain has TRBV13 and TRBJ2-2; a possible D gene is TRBD1 (6 bases). The TCR was taken from a woman aged 25 to 39 with Graves disease. The sequencing used peripheral blood mononuclear cells (PBMCs), collected at new diagnosis, from a patient treated with antithyroid drugs. CDR3 in DNA: TGTGCCAGCAGCCCGCCGGGACAGAACACCGGGGAGCTGTTTTTT. Encoded protein: CASSPPGQNTGELFF.